The T cell receptor (beta chain) described here comes from a study of T-cell reconstitution after alpha-beta-depleted transplantation in children. TCRbeta library construction was performed incorporating unique molecular identifiers. TCRdb itself ran the PCR reads through MiXCR, one entry per CDR3 protein. The data contain a few hundred thousand distinct CDR3 sequences, about 9.3% of them seen just once; the ten biggest clones take up 2% to 3%. CDR3 length: 12 amino acids. V was clipped by 4 bases and J by 7 bases, with 10 bases between them. Germline CDR1 MGHRA, CDR2 YSYEKL. This clonotype came up a few times.

This specimen was PBMCs from the stem cell graft donor, taken from the stem cell graft. The receptor comes from a human donor who donated a stem cell graft to a child with acute lymphoblastic leukemia. The chain recombines TRBV4-1 with TRBJ2-5; possibly TRBD1 for D (6 bases). The CDR3 sequence is CASSLQGGTQYF. The CDR3 DNA follows: TGCGCCAGCAGCCTACAGGGCGGGACCCAGTACTTC.